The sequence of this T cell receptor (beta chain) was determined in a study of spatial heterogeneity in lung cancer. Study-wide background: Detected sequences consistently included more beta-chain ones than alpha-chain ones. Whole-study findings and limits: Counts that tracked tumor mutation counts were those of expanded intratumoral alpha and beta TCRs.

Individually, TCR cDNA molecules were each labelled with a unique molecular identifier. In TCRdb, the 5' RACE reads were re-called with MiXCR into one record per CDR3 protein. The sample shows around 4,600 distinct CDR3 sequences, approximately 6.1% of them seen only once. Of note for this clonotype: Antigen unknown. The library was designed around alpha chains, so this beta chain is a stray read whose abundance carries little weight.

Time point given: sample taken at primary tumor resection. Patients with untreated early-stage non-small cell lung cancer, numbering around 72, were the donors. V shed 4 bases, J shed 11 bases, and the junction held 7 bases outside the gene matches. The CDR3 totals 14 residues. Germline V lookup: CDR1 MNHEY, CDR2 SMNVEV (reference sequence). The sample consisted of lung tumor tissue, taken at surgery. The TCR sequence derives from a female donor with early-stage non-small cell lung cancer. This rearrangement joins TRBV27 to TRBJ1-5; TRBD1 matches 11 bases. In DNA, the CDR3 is TGTGCCAGCAGTTCGGGACAGGGGGACCGGGCCCAGCATTTT. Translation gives CASSSGQGDRAQHF.